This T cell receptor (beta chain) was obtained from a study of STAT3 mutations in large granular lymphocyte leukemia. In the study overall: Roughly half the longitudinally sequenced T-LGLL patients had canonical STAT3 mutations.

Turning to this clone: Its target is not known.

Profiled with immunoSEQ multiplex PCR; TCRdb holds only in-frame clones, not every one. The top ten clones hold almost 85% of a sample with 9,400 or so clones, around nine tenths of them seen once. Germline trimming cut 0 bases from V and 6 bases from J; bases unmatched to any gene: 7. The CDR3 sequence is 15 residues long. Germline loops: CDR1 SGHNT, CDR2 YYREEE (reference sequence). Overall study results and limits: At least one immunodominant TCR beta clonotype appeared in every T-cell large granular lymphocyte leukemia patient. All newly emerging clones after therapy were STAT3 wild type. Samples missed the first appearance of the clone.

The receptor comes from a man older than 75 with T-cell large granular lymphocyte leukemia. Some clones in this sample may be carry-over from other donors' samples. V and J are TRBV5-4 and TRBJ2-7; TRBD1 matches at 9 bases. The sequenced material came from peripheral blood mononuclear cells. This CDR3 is CASSLGWTGVAEQYF. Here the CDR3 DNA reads TGTGCCAGCAGCTTGGGTTGGACAGGGGTAGCCGAGCAGTACTTC.